This TCR beta chain was obtained from a study of T cell responses to AZD1222 COVID-19 vaccine. The study, taken as a whole, reports: In the spike-specific TCR repertoire, nearly half reportedly target unmutated variant regions. Repertoire samples came only from after the peak T cell response. Spike-wide vaccine-associated CD4 TCRs dominated at 160-218 and 743-854. There were mostly white British donors and more females than males, and clonal diversity was possibly underestimated.

Between the trimmed V and J ends, which lost 7 bases and 0 bases, there was a span of 10 bases. The CDR3 is 14 amino acids. Germline CDR1 is LNHDA and CDR2 is SQIVND (reference sequence). Repertoires were generated with immunoSEQ multiplex PCR, while TCRdb's copy carries only in-frame clones and drops some. Counted here are some 95,000 clones, approximately 91% occurring once; the ten biggest clones make up around 3.9%. For this clone: Its specificity is not known.

The clonotype originates from an adult in good health. Material: peripheral blood, obtained on day 0 of AZD1222 vaccination. This chain links TRBV19 with TRBJ1-5; no firm D call. The DNA of the CDR3 is TGTGCCAGTACTCACGGGTATAGCAATCAGCCCCAGCATTTT. As protein: CASTHGYSNQPQHF.